The clone carrying this T cell receptor beta chain was seen more than once but under ten times. The sample belongs to a study of T cells after yellow fever vaccination. At the level of the study: When fractions had low cell numbers, they were prepared with SMART-Seq v4 Ultra Low Input.

TCRdb independently ran MiXCR on the 5' RACE reads; one entry per CDR3 protein. The table shows about 430,000 distinct CDR3 sequences, with around 20% occurring only once. This CDR3 is 15 amino acids long. J lost 4 bases, V lost 3 bases, and 9 bases had no gene match. Germline V gene data show CDR1 as SGHRS and CDR2 as YFSETQ. The origin of this receptor is a man between 18 and 29 years old who received the YFV17D yellow fever vaccine. Sequencing used PBMCs, obtained before the yellow fever booster vaccination. This chain links TRBV5-1 with TRBJ2-5, with 7 positions matching TRBD2. CDR3 sequence: CASSWGGAGLETQYF. The CDR3 nucleotides are TGCGCCAGCAGCTGGGGAGGGGCGGGTCTAGAGACCCAGTACTTC.